These 32 T cell receptor beta chains were all obtained from the same sample, sequenced in a study of blood T cells in healthy people across ages. Alongside a J-beta primer mix, a sample-barcoded 5' primer served in a second PCR lasting about 7 to 12 cycles. MiXCR, run by TCRdb on the 5' RACE reads, gives a single entry per CDR3 protein. The sample carries around 870,000 distinct CDR3 sequences, 25% to 35% recorded once. Sequencing was done on a sample of blood. Receptor source: a woman aged 80 or older in good health.

This clonotype was picked up many times. This rearrangement joins TRBV3-1 to TRBJ2-5, with unresolved D. V lost 3 bases to trimming and J lost 2 bases, with 7 bases between them. The CDR3 is 13 residues long. In germline, CDR1 is LGHDT, CDR2 YNNKEL (reference sequence). CDR3 region: CASSQFIQETQYF. DNA for the CDR3: TGTGCCAGCAGCCAGTTCATTCAAGAGACCCAGTACTTC.

The chain has TRBV5-1 and TRBJ2-5; tentatively, D is TRBD1 or TRBD2 (5 bases each). The J call is in doubt because the DNA end fits TRBJ2-7 better. The CDR3 runs 16 residues. Germline assignment: CDR1 SGHRS and CDR2 YFSETQ. DNA for the CDR3: TGCGCCAGCAGCCTATCCCCCGGGACGGCAACTTACGAGCAGTACTTC. Amino acid sequence: CASSLSPGTATYEQYF.

This clonotype occurred many times. V is TRBV20-1 and J is TRBJ1-2; D gene unclear. Germline CDR1 and CDR2: DFQATT and SNEGSKA (reference sequence). Trimming removed 2 bases from V and 2 bases from J, with 15 bases in between. This CDR3 is 15 amino acids long. Here the CDR3 reads CSARPRLAYNYGYTF. The CDR3 bases are TGCAGTGCTAGACCTCGACTTGCTTACAACTATGGCTACACCTTC.

This chain connects TRBV7-2 to TRBJ2-1; the match to TRBD2 covers 10 bases. CDR3 length: 15 residues. Germline assignment: CDR1 SGHTA and CDR2 FQGNSA. Unmatched junction bases numbered 5, after V lost 3 bases and J lost 6 bases. The CDR3 loop reads CASSFRTSGGNEQFF. CDR3 coding DNA: TGTGCCAGCAGCTTCAGGACTAGCGGTGGCAATGAGCAGTTCTTC.

This sequence joins TRBV24-1 and TRBJ2-5; D might be TRBD2 (6 bases). Between the trimmed V and J ends, which lost 5 bases and 5 bases, there was a span of 14 bases. Germline assignment: CDR1 KGHDR and CDR2 SFDVKD. This CDR3 is 14 amino acids long. The CDR3 DNA follows: TGTGCCACCAGTGCCCCGGGGGTCCAGGAGACCCAGTACTTC. Its translation is CATSAPGVQETQYF.

Comments on this clonotype: A much more abundant neighbour one base away suggests this may be a read error. CDR3 DNA sequence: TGTGCCAGCAGCTTAGCCTCTGGGGGGGTCTCCTACAATGAGCAGTTCTTC. Protein sequence: CASSLASGGVSYNEQFF. This chain uses TRBV7-2 with TRBJ2-1; 7 bases match TRBD2. The CDR3 spans 17 residues. Trimming cost V 0 bases and J 0 bases; bases outside gene matches: 5. The germline V gene has CDR1 SGHTA and CDR2 FQGNSA.

This clonotype was found many times. The V and J genes are TRBV7-9 and TRBJ1-4; a possible D gene is TRBD1 (5 bases). V was shortened by 6 bases and J by 3 bases, with 14 bases between the two germline ends. In germline, CDR1 is SEHNR, CDR2 FQNEAQ (reference sequence). CDR3 length: 15 residues. The CDR3 coding sequence is TGTGCCAGCAGGCTTGGGGCAGGCTCTAATGAAAAACTGTTTTTT. Amino acid sequence: CASRLGAGSNEKLFF.

A single count supports this clonotype. This may stem from a read error, because a much larger clone lies one nucleotide away. The chain is built from TRBV25-1 and TRBJ2-3; TRBD2 matches 7 bases. The CDR3 extends over 14 amino acids. Germline values: CDR1 MGHDK, CDR2 SYGVNS. CDR3: CAGSGGGGQATQYF. DNA of the CDR3: TGTGCCGGCAGTGGGGGGGGTGGGCAAGCTACGCAGTATTTT.

The chain combines TRBV10-2 with TRBJ1-1; TRBD1 might be the D (5 bases). V lost 6 bases and J lost 7, with 18 bases in between. This CDR3 has 14 residues. Germline CDR1 and CDR2: WSHSY and SAAADI. The CDR3 protein is CASSQLRGAGEAFF. The DNA of the CDR3 is TGCGCCAGCAGCCAGCTGAGGGGCGCGGGTGAAGCTTTCTTT.

The chain combines TRBV3-1 with TRBJ2-3; 8 bases are a match to TRBD1. Germline V gives CDR1 LGHDT, CDR2 YNNKEL (reference sequence). This CDR3 has 17 residues. V lost 0 bases to trimming and J lost 2 bases; unmatched junction nucleotides: 7. As DNA, the CDR3 is TGTGCCAGCAGCCAAGACGGACAGGGAGCTTTCACAGATACGCAGTATTTT. It specifies CASSQDGQGAFTDTQYF.

A few counts support this clonotype. The V gene is TRBV5-1, the J gene TRBJ2-2; TRBD2 matches 11 bases. CDR1 SGHRS and CDR2 YFSETQ come from the germline V gene. The V and J ends lost 3 bases and 2 bases, in that order; junction bases with no gene match: 6. This CDR3 contains 17 residues. The CDR3 DNA sequence: TGCGCCAGCAGCTCTCCTAGCGGGGGGACCAACACCGGGGAGCTGTTTTTT. Translating it yields CASSSPSGGTNTGELFF.

This clonotype was observed a handful of times. The chain recombines TRBV6-2 or TRBV6-3 with TRBJ2-1; TRBD2 aligns across 13 bases. This CDR3 contains 16 residues. V shed 0 bases and J 10 bases; nucleotides not matched to a gene: 6. The germline V gene has CDR1 MNHEY and CDR2 SVGEGT. The DNA of the CDR3 is TGTGCCAGCAGTTACTCAACTAGCGGGGGGGCCAGGGAGCAGTTCTTC. Amino acid sequence: CASSYSTSGGAREQFF.

This clonotype has at least ten counts. The J gene is TRBJ2-5, the V gene TRBV28; D possibly matches TRBD1 or TRBD2 (9 bases each). The V and J ends lost 7 bases and 5 bases respectively, with 17 bases between them. Germline V gives CDR1 MDHEN, CDR2 SYDVKM. The CDR3 runs 14 residues. CDR3 protein: CASTLAGTGETQYF. The CDR3 nucleotides are TGTGCCAGCACCCTAGCGGGGACAGGGGAGACCCAGTACTTC. Filled out from reference TRBV28 and TRBJ2-5, the complete variable domain reads DVKVTQSSRYLVKRTGEKVFLECVQDMDHENMFWYRQDPGLGLRLIYFSYDVKMKEKGDIPEGYSVSREKKERFSLILESASTNQTSMYLCASTLAGTGETQYFGPGTRLLVL.

In this sample, this clonotype turned up once. Given the absence of the conserved phenylalanine or tryptophan at the CDR3 end, a read error is likely. The chain joins TRBV12-3 or TRBV12-4 to TRBJ2-3; maybe TRBD2 (6 bases). The CDR3 is 14 amino acids. CDR3 region: CASSLRQGGDAQYS. CDR3 bases: TGTGCCAGCAGTTTAAGGCAGGGAGGAGATGCGCAGTATTCT.

This clonotype was seen more than once but under ten times. Since a much larger clone is just one base distant, this may be a read error. The chain uses TRBV20-1 and TRBJ2-3; tentative D call: TRBD2 (7 bases). CDR1 is DFQATT, CDR2 SNEGSKA, per germline (reference sequence). The CDR3 is 17 residues long. V lost 6 bases to trimming and J lost 8 bases, with 30 bases between them. CDR3 residues: CSAPNPRTNGGHGTQYF. The CDR3 nucleotides read TGCAGTGCCCCAAACCCTCGGACTAACGGGGGGCACGGTACGCAGTATTTT.

This clonotype showed up many times. V is TRBV6-1 and J is TRBJ2-3, with D possibly TRBD1 on 6 matching bases. V was trimmed by 6 bases and J by 0 bases, leaving 13 bases between them. The CDR3 extends over 15 amino acids. The germline gives CDR1 MNHNS, CDR2 SASEGT. Here the CDR3 reads CASRGQYPSTDTQYF. The DNA of the CDR3 is TGTGCCAGCAGAGGACAGTATCCTAGCACAGATACGCAGTATTTT.

This clonotype was recorded at least ten times. The chain carries TRBV4-3 and TRBJ2-6; D unclear. Germline V lookup: CDR1 LGHNA, CDR2 YSLEER. The CDR3 is 16 residues long. V lost 0 bases to trimming and J lost 2 bases, with 8 bases between them. The CDR3, as DNA: TGCGCCAGCAGCCAAGAGAGTCAGACTGGGGCCAACGTCCTGACTTTC. Protein sequence: CASSQESQTGANVLTF.

In regard to this clonotype: A clone one base away is much larger, so this may be a read error. The rearrangement joins TRBV4-3 to TRBJ2-5; D is unresolved. The CDR3 length is 13 residues. CDR1 and CDR2 from the germline V gene are LGHNA and YSLEER. V lost 1 base to trimming and J lost 11 bases, with 14 bases between them. CDR3 sequence reads: CASSQGPSREQYF. The DNA of the CDR3 is TGCGCCAGCAGCCAAGGACCCAGCCGTGAGCAGTACTTC.

In this sample, this clonotype turned up many times. The J gene is TRBJ2-1, the V gene TRBV4-3, with 10 bases lining up with TRBD2. The CDR3 spans 18 residues. Germline-derived CDR1 and CDR2 are LGHNA and YSLEER. J gave up 4 bases and V 1 base, and 10 bases lay outside the gene matches. The CDR3 protein is CASSQGPSGGDYYNEQFF. The CDR3 DNA reads as TGCGCCAGCAGCCAAGGCCCTAGCGGGGGCGATTATTACAATGAGCAGTTCTTC.

V gene TRBV7-2 combines with J gene TRBJ1-2; D not certain. The CDR3 has 12 residues. Per germline, CDR1 SGHTA and CDR2 FQGNSA. Trimming pared 5 bases from V and 8 bases from J, leaving 12 bases between. CDR3 residues: CASSPSRSGYTF. The CDR3 DNA reads TGTGCCAGCAGCCCATCAAGAAGCGGCTACACCTTC.

This rearrangement joins TRBV7-2 to TRBJ1-1, with D possibly TRBD1 on 6 matching bases. V lost 5 bases and J 1 base, leaving 14 bases between the germline ends. This CDR3 region has 15 residues. CDR1 and CDR2 from the germline V gene are SGHTA and FQGNSA. CDR3 protein: CASSPQGTSNTEAFF. CDR3 bases: TGTGCCAGCAGCCCTCAGGGGACTTCGAACACTGAAGCTTTCTTT.

The V and J genes are TRBV10-3 and TRBJ1-1; D not certain. Germline assignment: CDR1 ENHRY and CDR2 SYGVKD. The CDR3 has 13 amino acids. V gave up 6 bases and J gave up 0 bases, with 8 bases separating them. The CDR3 is CAIRQLMNTEAFF. In DNA, the CDR3 is TGTGCCATCAGACAGTTAATGAACACTGAAGCTTTCTTT.

V usage is TRBV21-1 and J usage is TRBJ2-5; the table's D call of TRBD1 was not tested on the DNA. TRBV21-1 is given as a pseudogene. CDR3 size: 18 residues. In DNA, the CDR3 is TGTGCCAGCAGCGAAGGGGGACCGGGTTCGGGATTGTGCAATGAGCAGTACTTC. Residues: CASSEGGPGSGLCNEQYF.

With respect to this clonotype: A much larger clone lies a single base off, so this may be a read error. CDR3 bases: TGTGCCAGCAGCCCCGGGGGACGGGCTAATGAAAAACGGTTTTTT. Translated: CASSPGGRANEKRFF. The chain recombines TRBV25-1 with TRBJ1-4; TRBD1 might be the D (5 bases). CDR1 and CDR2 from the germline V gene are MGHDK and SYGVNS. The CDR3 contains 15 residues.

This clonotype was seen repeatedly, ten times or more. V is TRBV10-3 and J is TRBJ2-1; TRBD1 matches 7 bases. Germline V gene data show CDR1 as ENHRY and CDR2 as SYGVKD. Germline trimming cut 5 bases from V and 3 bases from J; bases unmatched to any gene: 4. This CDR3 spans 14 amino acids. The CDR3: CAISSGTVYNEQFF. The CDR3 bases are TGTGCCATCAGTTCCGGGACAGTCTACAATGAGCAGTTCTTC.

V is TRBV7-2 and J is TRBJ1-5, with D hard to call. Germline V gives CDR1 SGHTA, CDR2 FQGNSA. CDR3 size: 15 residues. Trimming pared 1 base from V and 5 bases from J, leaving 12 bases between. The CDR3 protein is CASSLGVGMDQPQHF. Here the CDR3 DNA reads TGTGCCAGCAGCTTAGGAGTGGGGATGGATCAGCCCCAGCATTTT.

This clonotype was observed many times. The chain couples TRBV15 to TRBJ2-1; the match to TRBD2 covers 15 bases. The CDR3 runs 15 residues. V was pared by 5 bases and J by 9 bases, with 5 bases of the junction left unmatched. Germline values: CDR1 LNHNV, CDR2 YYDKDF (reference sequence). The CDR3 nucleotides are TGTGCCACCAGCTTCCGGACTAGCGGGGGGGCTGAGCAGTTCTTC. Protein product: CATSFRTSGGAEQFF. Combining the CDR3 with reference TRBV15 and TRBJ2-1 gives the whole variable domain DAMVIQNPRYQVTQFGKPVTLSCSQTLNHNVMYWYQQKSSQAPKLLFHYYDKDFNNEADTPDNFQSRRPNTSFCFLDIRSPGLGDTAMYLCATSFRTSGGAEQFFGPGTRLTVL.

A note on this clonotype: A much larger clone lies a single base off, so this may be a read error. The rearrangement uses TRBV18 and TRBJ1-6, with D hard to call. CDR1 KGHSH and CDR2 LQKENI come from the germline V gene. The CDR3 consists of 14 residues. For the CDR3, the DNA is TGTGCCAGCTCACCAAGTCAGTTTAATCCACCCCTCCACTTT. Residues: CASSPSQFNPPLHF.

At least ten counts were recorded for this clonotype. This chain links TRBV29-1 with TRBJ2-1; D tentatively fits TRBD1 or TRBD2 (5 bases each). V was cut by 5 bases and J by 9 bases, with 11 bases left in between. Germline assignment: CDR1 SQVTM and CDR2 ANQGSEA. The CDR3 runs 11 residues. The CDR3 region is CSVRSGGEQFF. CDR3 bases: TGCAGCGTTCGCAGTGGGGGTGAGCAGTTCTTC.

The chain has TRBV9 and TRBJ2-5; no clear D gene. The CDR3 sequence is 13 residues long. From germline, CDR1 is SGDLS and CDR2 YYNGEE. Trimming removed 3 bases from V and 11 bases from J, with 17 bases in between. CDR3 bases: TGTGCCAGCAGCGCCCCCCGACCTGGTGAGCAGTACTTC. Translation gives CASSAPRPGEQYF.

The CDR3 sequence: CSAGTGARGYTF. The CDR3 nucleotides read TGCAGTGCTGGGACAGGGGCTCGGGGCTACACCTTC. The V call is TRBV20-1, the J call TRBJ1-2, with 10 bases aligning to TRBD1. V shed 5 bases, J shed 8 bases, and the junction held 5 bases outside the gene matches. The CDR3 consists of 12 residues. The germline gives CDR1 DFQATT, CDR2 SNEGSKA (reference sequence).

This clonotype was observed many times. The rearrangement links TRBV7-9 to TRBJ2-1; 7 nucleotides match TRBD1. V shed 4 bases and J 3 bases; nucleotides not matched to a gene: 6. CDR3 size: 15 residues. Germline V gene lookup returns CDR1 SEHNR and CDR2 FQNEAQ (reference sequence). The CDR3 nucleotides are TGTGCCAGCAGCTCGCACAGGGGTATCTACAATGAGCAGTTCTTC. The encoded protein is CASSSHRGIYNEQFF.